The sequence of this T cell receptor (beta chain) was determined in a study of T cell responses to AZD1222 COVID-19 vaccine. There are 14 residues in the CDR3. Germline V CDR1 and CDR2: MNHEY, SVGAGI. Trimming pared 6 bases from V and 1 base from J, leaving 12 bases between. Regarding the study as a whole: CD4 TCRs covered the whole spike, strongest at regions 160-218 and 743-854. No repertoire was sampled before or during the peak T cell response, only after it. Only 5 or 6 people who got AZD1222 tested seropositive at baseline. Clonal diversity was possibly underestimated, and the donors were mostly white British, with more females.

Method: immunoSEQ multiplex PCR; TCRdb's copy keeps in-frame clones and lacks some. The table has 250,000 to 300,000 clones, about 94% seen once; the top ten hold roughly 0.5%. In regard to this clone: Its antigen is not known.

The chain combines TRBV6-5 with TRBJ1-1, with a possible D match to TRBD1 (6 bases). This clonotype originated in an adult who received the AZD1222 COVID-19 vaccine. The specimen comprised peripheral blood, sampled 28 days after the second AZD1222 dose. The DNA for the CDR3 is TGTGCCAGCAGACCCTCAGGGGCGAACACTGAAGCTTTCTTT. Translating it yields CASRPSGANTEAFF.